This TCR beta chain was observed in a study of control samples from healthy donors and cancer patients. CDR1 is MDHEN and CDR2 is SYDVKM in the germline V gene. The CDR3 runs 15 residues. With 7 bases removed from V and 2 bases from J, the gap between germline ends came to 15 bases. Profiling relied on immunoSEQ multiplex PCR, and the TCRdb table lists in-frame clones only, not all of them. The sample shows over 150,000 clones, 95% to 96% of them seen only once. The sequencing input was blood. The V call is TRBV28, the J call TRBJ1-5; D gene ambiguous. The clonotype comes from a woman in her 30s in good health. CDR3 sequence: CASIGVGSGNQPQHF. DNA of the CDR3: TGTGCCAGCATCGGGGTGGGAAGCGGCAATCAGCCCCAGCATTTT.